The next 21 T cell receptor beta chains were all read from a single sample in a study of blood T cell repertoires in COVID-19. Produced via immunoSEQ multiplex PCR; TCRdb's table is partial and in-frame only. The table shows about 170,000 clones, with roughly 91% occurring only once. The source material was peripheral blood. The origin of the receptors is a man aged 50-60 years who had recovered from COVID-19.

This clone was observed once. The chain recombines TRBV27 with TRBJ2-1; 9 bases line up with TRBD1. V trimming: 5 bases; J trimming: 6 bases; junction bases outside the gene matches: 8. The germline gives CDR1 MNHEY, CDR2 SMNVEV (reference sequence). The CDR3 is 15 residues long. The CDR3: CASSNDRGWGNEQFF. CDR3 coding DNA: TGTGCCAGCAGTAACGACAGGGGGTGGGGCAATGAGCAGTTCTTC.

The rearrangement uses TRBV5-5 and TRBJ1-4; D remains unclear. This CDR3 region has 18 residues. V dropped 4 bases and J dropped 0 bases, with 19 bases sitting between them. The germline V gene has CDR1 SGHKS and CDR2 YYEKEE (reference sequence). The CDR3 nucleotides read TGTGCCAGCAGCGAGTACAGTGAAATCAAAGCAACTAATGAAAAACTGTTTTTT. It is translated as CASSEYSEIKATNEKLFF.

The gene calls are TRBV14 and TRBJ2-3; 7 bases map to TRBD1. CDR3 length: 15 residues. The V segment lost 4 bases and the J segment 4 bases; nucleotides outside the gene matches: 8. Germline lookup yields CDR1 SGHDN and CDR2 FVKESK. The CDR3 DNA is TGTGCCAGCAGCCCCTCGGGACAGTTAGCAGATACGCAGTATTTT. Protein: CASSPSGQLADTQYF.

The sample holds one count of this clone. The chain couples TRBV2 to TRBJ1-5, with 7 bases identical to TRBD1. V lost 4 bases to trimming and J lost 4 bases; unmatched junction nucleotides: 4. Germline V gene data show CDR1 as SNHLY and CDR2 as FYNNEI. This CDR3 has 14 residues. DNA for the CDR3: TGTGCCAGCAGTGCCCAGGGACAGAATCAGCCCCAGCATTTT. Residues: CASSAQGQNQPQHF.

The V and J genes are TRBV7-9 and TRBJ2-3; TRBD2 aligns across 9 bases. The CDR3 runs 15 residues. J lost 6 bases, V lost 5 bases, and 9 bases had no gene match. CDR1 and CDR2 from the germline V gene are SEHNR and FQNEAQ (reference sequence). The CDR3 sequence is CASSPGLALGDTQYF. As DNA, the CDR3 is TGTGCCAGCAGCCCGGGACTAGCCCTCGGCGATACGCAGTATTTT.

This chain links TRBV7-9 with TRBJ1-2; TRBD1 matches 7 bases. Germline V lookup: CDR1 SEHNR, CDR2 FQNEAQ (reference sequence). J was trimmed by 10 bases and V by 5 bases; bases with no gene match: 13. The CDR3 has 14 residues. The CDR3 coding sequence is TGTGCCAGCAGCGTACCCCAGGGGGTTAGTGACTACACCTTC. This gives the protein CASSVPQGVSDYTF.

The rearrangement joins TRBV9 to TRBJ1-2, with TRBD1 matching 7 bases. The germline V gene has CDR1 SGDLS and CDR2 YYNGEE. V trimming: 4 bases; J trimming: 0 bases; junction bases outside the gene matches: 9. This CDR3 is built from 16 residues. Here the CDR3 reads CASSPGGTKANYGYTF. The CDR3 DNA is TGTGCCAGCAGCCCAGGGGGGACGAAAGCTAACTATGGCTACACCTTC.

The rearrangement links TRBV6-5 to TRBJ2-3, with TRBD1 matching over 9 bases. Germline V gene data show CDR1 as MNHEY and CDR2 as SVGAGI. Trimming at V came to 4 bases and at J to 5 bases, leaving 7 bases not matched to a gene. This CDR3 spans 15 amino acids. As DNA, the CDR3 is TGTGCCAGCAGTTTACAGGGGGCTCAGGGAGATACGCAGTATTTT. Residues: CASSLQGAQGDTQYF.

The chain couples TRBV18 to TRBJ1-1; D is possibly TRBD1 (6 bases). The V and J ends lost 3 bases and 1 base respectively, with 15 bases between them. The length of the CDR3 is 16 residues. The germline gives CDR1 KGHSH, CDR2 LQKENI. CDR3 in DNA: TGTGCCAGCTCACCCCAACCGGGACATACGAACACTGAAGCTTTCTTT. Residues: CASSPQPGHTNTEAFF.

This chain joins TRBV6-1 and TRBJ2-3, with TRBD1 as a possible D gene (5 bases). The germline gives CDR1 MNHNS, CDR2 SASEGT. The germline V and J ends were trimmed by 2 bases and 2 bases, with 11 bases remaining between them. The CDR3 length is 15 residues. DNA for the CDR3: TGTGCCAGCAGTGAACTGGGCAGGGTCACAGATACGCAGTATTTT. Encoded protein: CASSELGRVTDTQYF.

The V gene is TRBV7-2, the J gene TRBJ2-5; 13 bases agree with TRBD2. The junction had 6 bases not matched to a gene; V was cut back by 0 bases and J by 2 bases. The CDR3 length is 18 residues. Germline CDR1 SGHTA, CDR2 FQGNSA. This chain's CDR3 is CASSLAMGLAGRQETQYF. As DNA, the CDR3 is TGTGCCAGCAGCTTAGCGATGGGACTAGCGGGGAGACAAGAGACCCAGTACTTC.

The rearrangement links TRBV7-9 to TRBJ2-1; unclear D gene. V was clipped by 5 bases and J by 4 bases, with 9 bases between them. CDR3 length: 13 amino acids. Germline CDR1 is SEHNR and CDR2 is FQNEAQ (reference sequence). CDR3 nucleotides: TGTGCCAGCAGCCTCGACGGGTACAATGAGCAGTTCTTC. Its protein is CASSLDGYNEQFF.

V gene TRBV7-2 combines with J gene TRBJ2-1, with 11 bases that match TRBD2. V trimming: 2 bases; J trimming: 5 bases; junction bases outside the gene matches: 5. The CDR3 consists of 16 residues. Germline assignment: CDR1 SGHTA and CDR2 FQGNSA. Written as DNA, the CDR3 is TGTGCCAGCAGCTTAACACTAGCGGGAGCGGACAATGAGCAGTTCTTC. It yields the protein CASSLTLAGADNEQFF.

In this sample, this clone turned up many times. The chain has TRBV7-9 and TRBJ2-7, with 10 positions matching TRBD1. With V trimmed by 4 bases and J by 3 bases, 9 bases remained unmatched. This CDR3 is built from 16 residues. The V gene's germline CDR1 is SEHNR and CDR2 FQNEAQ (reference sequence). CDR3 bases: TGTGCCAGCAGCTCAGGGACAGGGGCATCGATCTACGAGCAGTACTTC. Protein product: CASSSGTGASIYEQYF.

The chain combines TRBV10-3 with TRBJ2-1; TRBD2 agrees at 15 bases. Trimming took 3 bases from V and 7 from J; bases not matched to a gene: 13. The CDR3 loop spans 19 amino acids. CDR1 ENHRY and CDR2 SYGVKD come from the germline V gene. In nucleotides, the CDR3 is TGTGCCATCAGTGACCTTGGGACTAGCGGGAGGTTTTTTGCGAATGAGCAGTTCTTC. This gives the protein CAISDLGTSGRFFANEQFF.

The chain links TRBV5-5 to TRBJ2-7; 9 bases are a match to TRBD1. This CDR3 is built from 15 residues. V was pared by 0 bases and J by 3 bases, with 4 bases of the junction left unmatched. Germline V gives CDR1 SGHKS, CDR2 YYEKEE (reference sequence). In DNA, the CDR3 is TGTGCCAGCAGCTTGGGGGGACAGGGCTACTACGAGCAGTACTTC. Translating it yields CASSLGGQGYYEQYF.

In the case of this clone: The same CDR3 arises from other DNA sequences in this sample as well. V usage is TRBV7-2 and J usage is TRBJ1-4; no firm D call. Germline V lookup: CDR1 SGHTA, CDR2 FQGNSA. The V and J ends lost 1 base and 7 bases respectively, with 7 bases between them. The CDR3 runs 13 residues. The CDR3 region is CASSLGSGEKLFF. The CDR3 DNA reads TGTGCCAGCAGCTTAGGCAGCGGTGAAAAACTGTTTTTT.

This clone was seen only once. The J gene is TRBJ1-2, the V gene TRBV4-1, with 7 bases fitting TRBD1. The CDR3 runs to 15 residues. Germline CDR1 MGHRA, CDR2 YSYEKL. J was trimmed by 0 bases and V by 0 bases; bases with no gene match: 1. As DNA, the CDR3 is TGCGCCAGCAGCCAAGAAGGGGGCGCTAACTATGGCTACACCTTC. Amino acid sequence: CASSQEGGANYGYTF.

V gene TRBV28 combines with J gene TRBJ1-1; D is uncertain. CDR3 length equals 11 residues. In germline, CDR1 is MDHEN, CDR2 SYDVKM. The ends were cut back, 7 bases at V and 1 base at J, with 4 bases in the middle. CDR3 sequence: CASIGNTEAFF. The CDR3 nucleotides read TGTGCCAGCATCGGGAACACTGAAGCTTTCTTT.

This clone was counted a single time. The gene calls are TRBV21-1 and TRBJ2-1; no check of the table's D call, TRBD1, against the DNA was made. TRBV21-1 counts as a pseudogene. The CDR3 is 15 amino acids. CDR3 coding DNA: TGTGCCAGCAGTACTACAGGACGGACCTACAATGAGCAGTTCTTC. Its protein product is CASSTTGRTYNEQFF.

This clone turned up a few times. This chain uses TRBV24-1 with TRBJ1-1; D perhaps matches TRBD1 (5 bases). The CDR3 loop spans 12 amino acids. Trimming pared 3 bases from V and 9 bases from J, leaving 10 bases between. CDR1 is KGHDR and CDR2 is SFDVKD in the germline V gene. CDR3: CATSDATAKAFF. Written as DNA, the CDR3 is TGTGCCACCAGTGATGCGACAGCTAAAGCTTTCTTT.